Sequencing of this T cell receptor (beta chain) was carried out in a study of shared clonotypes between healthy human individuals (dated by TCRdb to the early 2020s). About the study as a whole: A couple of women and a few men aged 18 to 49 years were included in the cohort. Blood TCR repertoires of 5 or 6 healthy adults were deeply sequenced to estimate repertoire size and the extent of clonotype sharing between individuals. Leukapheresis yielded between about 0.85 and 9 billion PBMCs per donor. To increase sequencing depth and limit assay-specific biases, TCR repertoire library preparation and sequencing were carried out by different laboratories using diverse techniques. Per donor, three plates each were used for CD4 naive and CD4 memory, two for CD8 naive, and one for CD8 memory. What the research found in general, with its limitations: Naive subsets generally had larger estimated clonotype richness than memory subsets did. Sharing across a few donors was observed for around 5% of naive CD4, about 4% of naive CD8, 2% to 2.5% of memory CD4, and over 0.3% of memory CD8 clonotypes. Sampling was restricted to blood, and TCR repertoires in tissues likely differ from the TCR repertoires found in blood. Because the study included only a small number of donors, the genetic and exposure-history diversity represented was limited. Clonotypes shared by all four sorted-subset donors showed higher generation probabilities than non-shared clonotypes. Incomplete sequencing was indicated by rarefaction of sorted-subset datasets, despite the large sequencing depth. Based on pairwise subsampling, the degree of clonotype sharing among donors was expected to be affected by sequencing depth.

Comment on this clone: The antigen it recognizes is unknown. No base quality information exists; no much larger clone differs at one position.

Donors were healthy HIV-negative adults with no recently reported acute infections or vaccinations. All donors were Caucasian adults living in Nashville, Tennessee, USA. Magnetic negative selection was used to enrich CD4+ T cells, after which naive cells were positively selected on CD45RA and the negative fraction became the memory subset. Blood was obtained by leukapheresis, after which PBMCs were separated by Ficoll-Histopaque density gradient centrifugation and cryopreserved in liquid nitrogen vapor phase. Analytical flow cytometry was used to check the purity and quantity of every magnetically sorted T cell population. Genomic DNA was isolated from every sorted fraction and measured by UV absorbance on a Nanodrop 2000c. Using the deep immunoSEQ assay, TCR CDR3 regions were amplified from genomic DNA by multiplex PCR. For each cell subset, the extracted genomic DNA was distributed evenly across all wells of several immunoSEQ 96-well plates, and each plate served as one replicate. Each replicate PCR for sorted subsets received about 180 ng genomic DNA, equal to roughly 33,000 T cell genomes. Purified libraries were quantified with a Qubit 3.0 fluorometer, sized on a Bioanalyzer 2100, and re-quantified with the KAPA Library Quantification kit. Every immunoSEQ 96-well plate was sequenced on a separate single-read 150-cycle Illumina NextSeq 550 flow cell. The study's processing was this. Because the immunoSEQ output included only junctional sequences and no quality scores, the filtering could not be the same as the filtering used for full-length reads. Sequences were annotated with PyIR, a Python wrapper for IgBLAST v1.9, using IMGT germline references to assign V/J genes and CDR3. Reads with weak V/J assignments (E-value above 1e-6), missing CDR3, stop codons, out-of-frame junctions, or ambiguous translated residues were removed. V3J clonotypes were defined by identical inferred V gene, J gene, and CDR3 amino acid sequence. Percentage overlap between repertoires was calculated by dividing the number of shared unique clonotypes by the size of the smaller repertoire. RTK rarefaction, the Chao1 estimator, and Recon v2.1 estimates of unobserved clonotypes were used to assess repertoire richness. Generation probabilities were computed with OLGA for all TCRbeta clonotypes obtained by the gDNA method from several donors. Sourced from immuneACCESS, this table was stored by TCRdb with only in-frame sequences that have V and J called. A share of the clones is absent; for the studies checked, an unresolved V gene accounts for under half, and the remainder has no known explanation. The V and J calls and clone size were taken over from that table, and D and trimming were inferred from the DNA. The sample has about 1.5 million clones on record, 95% to 99% of them singletons. Approximately 0.45% of the sample lies in the top ten.

Input material: naive CD4+ T cells sorted from blood. In the paper's terms, the cell subset or site label means: CD45RA+ positively selected. The TCR was taken from a young man in good health.

The bases are TGTGCCAGCAGCCGAAAGGTGGCTAGCGGAACCTACGAGCAGTACTTC. Its protein reads: CASSRKVASGTYEQYF. The sequence links TRBV4-2 to TRBJ2-7; the central 7 bases match TRBD2. The CDR3 sequence holds 16 residues, the cysteine and phenylalanine included. The kept DNA is CDR3 alone, 48 bases in frame from the first base. The germline V gene supplies CDR1 LGHNA and CDR2 YNFKEQ. V is cut back by 4 bases and J by 2 bases, with 11 bases in the junction unmatched.